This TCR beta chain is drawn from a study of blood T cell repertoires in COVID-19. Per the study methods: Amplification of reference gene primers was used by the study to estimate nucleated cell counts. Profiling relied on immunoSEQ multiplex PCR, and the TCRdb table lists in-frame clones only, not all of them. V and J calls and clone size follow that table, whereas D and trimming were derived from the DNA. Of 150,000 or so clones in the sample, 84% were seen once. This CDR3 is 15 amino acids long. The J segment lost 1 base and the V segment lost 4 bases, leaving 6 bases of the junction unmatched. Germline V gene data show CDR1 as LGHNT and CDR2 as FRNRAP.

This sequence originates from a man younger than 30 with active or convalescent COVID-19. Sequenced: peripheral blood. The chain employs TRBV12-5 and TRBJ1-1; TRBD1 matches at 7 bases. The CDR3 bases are TGTGCTAGTGGTTCACAGGGGTCCCCGAACACTGAAGCTTTCTTT. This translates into CASGSQGSPNTEAFF.